These 21 T cell receptor beta chains originate from one sample sequenced in a study of shared T cell receptors in the human thymus. Method: immunoSEQ multiplex PCR; TCRdb's copy keeps in-frame clones and lacks some. Of around 340,000 clones in the sample, 85% to 95% are singletons; the top ten hold approximately 0.02%. The sequencing sample was made of thymocytes. The source is a human donor.

The J gene is TRBJ2-1, the V gene TRBV6-6, with D possibly being TRBD1 (6 bases). Germline V gives CDR1 MNHNY, CDR2 SVGAGI (reference sequence). The CDR3 totals 15 residues. Trimming shortened V by 6 bases and J by 5 bases, and 17 bases separated the two germline ends. The CDR3 loop is CASSRGQWEDNEQFF. CDR3 sequence (DNA): TGTGCCAGCAGCCGGGGACAATGGGAAGACAATGAGCAGTTCTTC.

The chain is built from TRBV10-2 and TRBJ2-3; 10 nucleotides align to TRBD2. This CDR3 has 16 amino acids. Losses at the gene ends were 0 bases for V and 2 bases for J; bases not matched to a gene: 2. Germline V gene data show CDR1 as WSHSY and CDR2 as SAAADI. CDR3 residues: CASSESLAGATDTQYF. The CDR3 nucleotides are TGCGCCAGCAGTGAGTCCCTAGCGGGAGCCACAGATACGCAGTATTTT.

The V gene is TRBV6-6, the J gene TRBJ1-1, with TRBD1 as a possible D gene (6 bases). This CDR3 is built from 16 residues. The germline V gene encodes CDR1 MNHNY and CDR2 SVGAGI (reference sequence). The ends were cut back, 5 bases at V and 3 bases at J, with 19 bases in the middle. CDR3 sequence reads: CASSHLGRGADTEAFF. CDR3 nucleotide sequence: TGTGCCAGCAGTCACCTCGGGCGGGGGGCGGACACTGAAGCTTTCTTT.

The chain couples TRBV27 to TRBJ2-7, with 7 bases identical to TRBD1. V shed 0 bases, J shed 0 bases, and the junction held 2 bases outside the gene matches. The CDR3 spans 15 residues. The V gene's germline CDR1 is MNHEY and CDR2 SMNVEV (reference sequence). The CDR3 is CASSLSDRISYEQYF. CDR3 nucleotides: TGTGCCAGCAGTTTATCGGACAGGATCTCCTACGAGCAGTACTTC.

This clone occurred a few times. This chain connects TRBV5-1 to TRBJ2-5; TRBD1 is a possible D gene (6 bases). The CDR3 is 15 residues long. Trimming took off 4 bases at V and 0 bases at J, with 13 bases between the two ends. Germline CDR1 is SGHRS and CDR2 is YFSETQ. CDR3 protein: CASSPGQTDQETQYF. The CDR3, as DNA: TGCGCCAGCAGCCCCGGACAGACAGACCAAGAGACCCAGTACTTC.

The chain joins TRBV6-5 to TRBJ2-4; D unresolved. The V and J ends lost 2 bases and 0 bases respectively, with 11 bases between them. Germline CDR1 and CDR2: MNHEY and SVGAGI. The length of the CDR3 is 16 residues. CDR3 residues: CASSYNHSLAKNIQYF. CDR3 sequence (DNA): TGTGCCAGCAGTTACAATCATAGTCTAGCCAAAAACATTCAGTACTTC.

The J gene is TRBJ1-1, the V gene TRBV12-5, with 7 bases lining up with TRBD1. Looked up from germline, CDR1 is LGHNT and CDR2 is FRNRAP. This CDR3 comprises 13 residues. V was pared by 2 bases and J by 5 bases, with 2 bases of the junction left unmatched. The CDR3 sequence is CASGLRGQTEAFF. Here the CDR3 DNA reads TGTGCTAGTGGTTTGAGGGGGCAAACTGAAGCTTTCTTT.

The chain joins TRBV13 to TRBJ1-2, with no clear D. The CDR3 length is 15 residues. Trimming cost V 0 bases and J 4 bases, with 12 bases left between them. Germline CDR1 and CDR2: PRHDT and FYEKMQ (reference sequence). The chain's CDR3 is CASSLGSDSSYGYTF. CDR3 DNA: TGTGCCAGCAGCTTAGGCTCCGATTCGAGCTATGGCTACACCTTC. Drawing the rest from reference TRBV13 and TRBJ1-2, the complete variable domain is AAGVIQSPRHLIKEKRETATLKCYPIPRHDTVYWYQQGPGQDPQFLISFYEKMQSDKGSIPDRFSAQQFSDYHSELNMSSLELGDSALYFCASSLGSDSSYGYTFGSGTRLTVV.

The CDR3 coding sequence is TGTGCCAGCAGTGGGGGCCAGGGCTCCTACGAGCAGTACTTC. The encoded protein is CASSGGQGSYEQYF. This chain joins TRBV6-5 and TRBJ2-7; D perhaps matches TRBD1 (6 bases). The V end lost 5 bases, the J end lost 0 bases, and 11 bases lay between the germline ends. The CDR3 consists of 14 residues. Germline V lookup: CDR1 MNHEY, CDR2 SVGAGI.

The chain links TRBV5-5 to TRBJ1-2, with a tentative D call TRBD1 (5 bases). There are 13 residues in the CDR3. The V end was cut by 4 bases, the J end by 4 bases, with 11 bases between. Germline values: CDR1 SGHKS, CDR2 YYEKEE (reference sequence). The DNA for the CDR3 is TGTGCCAGCAGCCTGGGGCTGTCCTATGGCTACACCTTC. Translating gives CASSLGLSYGYTF.

The CDR3 is CASSFLGIGTEETQYF. The DNA of the CDR3 is TGTGCCAGCAGCTTTCTTGGAATAGGGACAGAAGAGACCCAGTACTTC. J is TRBJ2-5 and V is TRBV5-6; 7 bases line up with TRBD1. The CDR3 has 16 amino acids. Germline CDR1 and CDR2: SGHDT and YYEEEE. J lost 3 bases, V lost 2 bases, and 10 bases had no gene match.

The rearrangement links TRBV25-1 to TRBJ1-1; TRBD1 agrees at 8 bases. Trimming removed 0 bases from V and 5 bases from J; junction bases left unmatched: 11. Germline CDR1 reads MGHDK; CDR2 reads SYGVNS. This CDR3 spans 17 amino acids. The CDR3 coding sequence is TGTGCCAGCAGTGAATATGTTACCAGGGGGCGTAGGACTGAAGCTTTCTTT. Amino acids: CASSEYVTRGRRTEAFF.

Turning to this clone: The sample holds other DNA sequences that translate to the same CDR3. This chain connects TRBV7-2 to TRBJ2-3, with 8 nucleotides matching TRBD2. This CDR3 comprises 14 residues. V shed 5 bases, J shed 0 bases, and the junction held 1 base outside the gene matches. Per germline, CDR1 SGHTA and CDR2 FQGNSA. CDR3 in DNA: TGTGCCAGCAGCCGGGGGGGGAGCACAGATACGCAGTATTTT. Translating it yields CASSRGGSTDTQYF.

The chain links TRBV4-2 to TRBJ2-1; TRBD2 matches at 9 bases. After removal of 0 bases from V and 4 bases from J, the junction contained 10 bases not matched to a gene. The CDR3 is 18 residues long. In germline, CDR1 is LGHNA, CDR2 YNFKEQ. The DNA of the CDR3 is TGTGCCAGCAGCCAAGATAAGGCAGGCGGGAGGGGATACAATGAGCAGTTCTTC. This codes for CASSQDKAGGRGYNEQFF.

The gene calls are TRBV9 and TRBJ2-3; maybe TRBD1 (6 bases). The V and J ends lost 3 bases and 2 bases respectively, with 19 bases between them. The length of the CDR3 is 17 residues. Per germline, CDR1 SGDLS and CDR2 YYNGEE. The CDR3 sequence is CASSERVGQTATDTQYF. The CDR3 DNA reads as TGTGCCAGCAGCGAGAGGGTGGGACAAACTGCCACAGATACGCAGTATTTT.

Here the CDR3 reads CASSADRRKNSPLHF. CDR3 nucleotides: TGTGCCAGCAGTGCGGACAGGAGGAAGAATTCACCCCTCCACTTT. The V and J genes are TRBV6-5 and TRBJ1-6; 7 bases are shared with TRBD1. CDR3 length: 15 amino acids. V shed 5 bases, J shed 7 bases, and the junction held 8 bases outside the gene matches. CDR1 is MNHEY and CDR2 is SVGAGI in the germline V gene.

The V gene is TRBV7-9, the J gene TRBJ2-2; the match to TRBD2 covers 7 bases. V was clipped by 7 bases and J by 5 bases; unmatched bases: 22. Germline assignment: CDR1 SEHNR and CDR2 FQNEAQ (reference sequence). There are 19 residues in the CDR3. As DNA, the CDR3 is TGTGCCAGCACCTCTATGGGCGCCGGGAGGTCATTTCCAACCGGGGAGCTGTTTTTT. This translates into CASTSMGAGRSFPTGELFF.

The chain carries TRBV28 and TRBJ2-3; 13 nucleotides match TRBD2. This CDR3 has 15 amino acids. Germline CDR1 MDHEN, CDR2 SYDVKM. Losses at the gene ends were 5 bases for V and 4 bases for J; bases not matched to a gene: 3. The CDR3 DNA reads TGTGCCAGCAGTCCAGGACTAGCGGGAGCAGATACGCAGTATTTT. It specifies CASSPGLAGADTQYF. Supplemented by reference TRBV28 and TRBJ2-3, the full variable domain reads DVKVTQSSRYLVKRTGEKVFLECVQDMDHENMFWYRQDPGLGLRLIYFSYDVKMKEKGDIPEGYSVSREKKERFSLILESASTNQTSMYLCASSPGLAGADTQYFGPGTRLTVL.

The rearrangement joins TRBV7-3 to TRBJ2-2; TRBD1 aligns across 8 bases. Per the germline V gene, CDR1 is SGHTA and CDR2 is FQGTGA. V shed 5 bases, J shed 1 base, and the junction held 6 bases outside the gene matches. The CDR3 covers 16 residues. CDR3 loop: CASSQGTGGNTGELFF. Written as DNA, the CDR3 is TGTGCCAGCAGCCAAGGGACAGGAGGGAACACCGGGGAGCTGTTTTTT.

The chain has TRBV2 and TRBJ1-4; 8 bases map to TRBD1. The CDR3 is made up of 16 amino acids. V lost 10 bases and J lost 4; bases outside the gene matches: 14. CDR1 is SNHLY, CDR2 FYNNEI, per germline. The CDR3 loop is CATWRGRGQVNEKLFF. The CDR3 DNA is TGTGCCACCTGGAGGGGCAGGGGGCAGGTTAATGAAAAACTGTTTTTT.

The rearrangement links TRBV9 to TRBJ1-3, with 7 bases matching TRBD1. Germline V gene lookup returns CDR1 SGDLS and CDR2 YYNGEE. The ends lost 0 bases at V and 2 bases at J; junction bases unmatched: 8. The CDR3 sequence is 17 residues long. The CDR3 coding sequence is TGTGCCAGCAGCGTAGGGTTCTGGGACAGTGCTGGAAACACCATATATTTT. Amino acid sequence: CASSVGFWDSAGNTIYF.